Listed below are T cell receptor beta chains from one sample, sequenced in a study of cytomegalovirus exposure and HLA in healthy donors. Method: immunoSEQ multiplex PCR; TCRdb's copy keeps in-frame clones and lacks some. The sample has 85,000 to 120,000 clones, roughly 80% seen once. The sample taken for sequencing was PBMCs. The receptors shown here come from a male donor in good health and CMV-seropositive. Both conserved end residues are part of each CDR3. The order of the fields is CDR3 DNA, CDR3 protein, clone size, J gene, V gene, D gene. The D gene is left open where the match is weak. A clone size is listed for some rows: how often the clone was seen (once, few, many), or a class if it is expanded.

TGTGCCAGTAGTCTAGGACAGGGAATTGCCTACGAGCAGTACTTC | CASSLGQGIAYEQYF | . | TRBJ2-7 | TRBV19 | TRBD1
TGCGCCAGCAGTGAGTCGCCAGGGGGGCAGTTCTTC | CASSESPGGQFF | few | TRBJ2-1 | TRBV10-2 | TRBD1
TGTGCCAGCAGCCACTTAGCGGGGGATACGCAGTATTTT | CASSHLAGDTQYF | . | TRBJ2-3 | TRBV7-3 | TRBD2
TGCAGCGTTGAGAAGTGGGGGGAGGACGCCGGGGAGCTGTTTTTT | CSVEKWGEDAGELFF | . | TRBJ2-2 | TRBV29-1 | .
TGTGCCAGCAGGAAACTCAAGGGGGCGGATTCACCCCTCCACTTT | CASRKLKGADSPLHF | . | TRBJ1-6 | TRBV21-1 | .
TGTGCCAGCAGTTACTCGTCTAGCGGGAGTGTTGAGCAGTACTTC | CASSYSSSGSVEQYF | . | TRBJ2-5 | TRBV6-5 | TRBD2
TGTGCCTGGAGAATTAAAATTCCGAGCTCTGGAAACACCATATATTTT | CAWRIKIPSSGNTIYF | . | TRBJ1-3 | TRBV30 | .
TGCAGCGTTCGCGCAGGCAATGAGCAGTTCTTC | CSVRAGNEQFF | few | TRBJ2-1 | TRBV29-1 | .
TGTGCCTGGAGTGACGGACTAGCGGCTTCCTACGAGCAGTACTTC | CAWSDGLAASYEQYF | . | TRBJ2-7 | TRBV30 | TRBD2
TGCGCCAGCAGCCTTGGAAGGGTGGGGGGGTCGCAGTATTTT | CASSLGRVGGSQYF | . | TRBJ2-3 | TRBV4-3 | TRBD2
TGTGCCAGCAGGGAGACTAGCGGGGCCTACAATGAGCAGTTCTTC | CASRETSGAYNEQFF | . | TRBJ2-1 | TRBV28 | TRBD2
TGTGCCAGCTCGATTAGCGGGGGGCCCCTTCAAGAGACCCAGTACTTC | CASSISGGPLQETQYF | few | TRBJ2-5 | TRBV18 | TRBD2
TGTGCCAGCAGCTTAGGTGGGCGGGGGACGAGGGAGACCCAGTACTTC | CASSLGGRGTRETQYF | . | TRBJ2-5 | TRBV13 | TRBD2
TGTGCCAGCAGTGATCAAGCCGTCTATGGCTACACCTTC | CASSDQAVYGYTF | . | TRBJ1-2 | TRBV6-1 | .
TGTGCCAGCAGTTTTAGGACAGGGTTGGAACTGGGGCTGTTTTTT | CASSFRTGLELGLFF | few | TRBJ2-2 | TRBV28 | TRBD1
TGTGCCAGCAGCTTTTCCGGCACAGATACGCAGTATTTT | CASSFSGTDTQYF | . | TRBJ2-3 | TRBV7-3 | .
TGTGCCTGGAACCGGGACAGACAGAATGGCTACACCTTC | CAWNRDRQNGYTF | . | TRBJ1-2 | TRBV30 | TRBD1
TGCGCCAGCAGCTCCCTGGACAGGAAAGAGACCCAGTACTTC | CASSSLDRKETQYF | few | TRBJ2-5 | TRBV5-1 | TRBD1
TGTGCCAGCAGCGTGCGGGGGCTAGCGGGAGGGGGGAATGAGCAGTTCTTC | CASSVRGLAGGGNEQFF | . | TRBJ2-1 | TRBV9 | TRBD2
TGTGCCAGCATCCCTAGCGGAGGGAAGACCAATGAGCAGTTCTTC | CASIPSGGKTNEQFF | . | TRBJ2-1 | TRBV6-5 | TRBD2
TGTGCCAGCAGCCGCTACAATGAGCAGTTCTTC | CASSRYNEQFF | . | TRBJ2-1 | TRBV9 | .
TGTGCCAGCAGCCAAGTTGGGACAGGGGGCCATGAGCAGTTCTTC | CASSQVGTGGHEQFF | . | TRBJ2-1 | TRBV4-2 | TRBD1
TGTGCCAGCAGTATGGGGGGAGAGACCCAGTACTTC | CASSMGGETQYF | . | TRBJ2-5 | TRBV7-9 | .
TGTGCCAGCAGGCCGGGCGGGAGCTCCTACAATGAGCAGTTCTTC | CASRPGGSSYNEQFF | . | TRBJ2-1 | TRBV7-3 | TRBD2
TGCGCCAGCAGCCAGTCTCGGACTGTTTCTGGAAACACCATATATTTT | CASSQSRTVSGNTIYF | . | TRBJ1-3 | TRBV4-1 | .
TGTGCCATCGGCTCGGGACAGGGTAGTCTAGCGGGAGTCCACGAGCAGTACTTC | CAIGSGQGSLAGVHEQYF | . | TRBJ2-7 | TRBV10-3 | .
TGTGCCACCAGCAGAGGTCCGGGACTAGCGACCTACGAGCAGTACTTC | CATSRGPGLATYEQYF | . | TRBJ2-7 | TRBV15 | TRBD2
TGTGCCAGCAGTTTTAGGGGCAGGGGAGCTTTCTTT | CASSFRGRGAFF | . | TRBJ1-1 | TRBV28 | .
TGTGCCAGCAGTTTCGGGGATCGGGGCTACACCTTC | CASSFGDRGYTF | once | TRBJ1-2 | TRBV28 | .